These 22 T cell receptor beta chains were sequenced from one sample in a study of T cells after yellow fever vaccination. MiXCR, run by TCRdb on the 5' RACE reads, gives a single entry per CDR3 protein. Of 150,000 to 200,000 distinct CDR3 sequences in the sample, more than 5.5% are singletons; the top ten hold under 3%. Specimen: CD4+ T cells sorted from PBMCs, collected roughly 5 days after the first yellow fever vaccination. These receptors were obtained from a man in his late teens or twenties who received the YFV17D yellow fever vaccine.

This clonotype was detected a few times. This rearrangement joins TRBV5-4 to TRBJ2-7; D ambiguous. The V end was cut by 4 bases, the J end by 2 bases, with 10 bases between. In germline, CDR1 is SGHNT, CDR2 YYREEE (reference sequence). The CDR3 contains 13 residues. The DNA of the CDR3 is TGTGCCAGCAGCCGAAAGGAGACCTACGAGCAGTACTTC. Translation: CASSRKETYEQYF.

The chain recombines TRBV19 with TRBJ2-2; tentatively, D is TRBD1 (5 bases). The CDR3 loop spans 14 amino acids. Trimming stripped 8 bases from V and 4 bases from J, with 14 bases between. Germline CDR1 and CDR2: LNHDA and SQIVND (reference sequence). CDR3 nucleotide sequence: TGTGCCAGTTTTTCGACAGTACCCACCGGGGAGCTGTTTTTT. Its protein product is CASFSTVPTGELFF.

This clonotype has a count of ten or more. The V call is TRBV7-9, the J call TRBJ1-2; D remains unclear. The CDR3 extends over 12 amino acids. Deletions cut 5 bases from V and 8 bases from J, with 12 bases between. Germline V gives CDR1 SEHNR, CDR2 FQNEAQ (reference sequence). As DNA, the CDR3 is TGTGCCAGCAGCCCGGAGGGAGGCGGCTACACCTTC. Its translation is CASSPEGGGYTF.

This rearrangement joins TRBV2 to TRBJ2-6; tentative D call: TRBD1 (5 bases). Per the germline V gene, CDR1 is SNHLY and CDR2 is FYNNEI. Trimming removed 4 bases at V and 2 bases at J, with 6 bases between. The CDR3 runs 14 residues. CDR3 DNA sequence: TGTGCCAGCAGTGGGGGCCCTGGGGCCAACGTCCTGACTTTC. Protein: CASSGGPGANVLTF.

In this sample, this clonotype turned up many times. This rearrangement joins TRBV6-2 or TRBV6-3 to TRBJ1-2; D is uncertain. The germline gives CDR1 MNHEY, CDR2 SVGEGT. This CDR3 is 13 amino acids long. The V end was cut by 2 bases, the J end by 4 bases, with 8 bases between. DNA of the CDR3: TGTGCCAGCAGTTACACCGGACCCTATGGCTACACCTTC. This codes for CASSYTGPYGYTF.

In its sample, this clonotype was seen a few times. The V call is TRBV28, the J call TRBJ2-5; tentatively, D is TRBD1 (6 bases). The germline V gene has CDR1 MDHEN and CDR2 SYDVKM. The length of the CDR3 is 12 residues. Trimming removed 6 bases from V and 6 bases from J, with 11 bases in between. CDR3 DNA sequence: TGTGCCAGCAGGATACAGGGACAGACCCAGTACTTC. Protein: CASRIQGQTQYF.

This clonotype has ten or more counts. The chain combines TRBV12-3 or TRBV12-4 with TRBJ2-3, with 8 bases identical to TRBD2. This CDR3 region has 14 residues. The trim removed 5 bases at V and 2 bases at J, leaving 3 bases unmatched. The CDR3 DNA reads as TGTGCCAGCAGTCCGGGGGGGTCCACAGATACGCAGTATTTT. Its protein product is CASSPGGSTDTQYF.

In its sample, this clonotype was seen many times. CDR3 region: CASSFETTHGYTF. CDR3 DNA: TGTGCCAGCAGCTTCGAGACTACACATGGCTACACCTTC. The V gene is TRBV7-7, the J gene TRBJ1-2; D unresolved. Trimming stripped 3 bases from V and 6 bases from J, with 11 bases between. This CDR3 contains 13 residues. CDR1 and CDR2 from the germline V gene are SSHAT and FNYEAQ (reference sequence).

Many counts were recorded for this clonotype. The genes are TRBV6-5 and TRBJ2-1; 7 nucleotides align to TRBD2. Losses at the gene ends were 2 bases for V and 3 bases for J; bases not matched to a gene: 10. This CDR3 has 17 amino acids. The V gene's germline CDR1 is MNHEY and CDR2 SVGAGI. The DNA of the CDR3 is TGTGCCAGCAGTTACGAACCTAGCGGAGGGTTCTACAATGAGCAGTTCTTC. This codes for CASSYEPSGGFYNEQFF.

This chain connects TRBV15 to TRBJ2-2, with D possibly matching TRBD1 (5 bases). This CDR3 is 17 amino acids long. V lost 5 bases, J lost 2 bases, and 18 bases lay in between. Looked up from germline, CDR1 is LNHNV and CDR2 is YYDKDF (reference sequence). The DNA for the CDR3 is TGTGCCACCAGCTCTTCGCCGACAGAGGTTAACACCGGGGAGCTGTTTTTT. This encodes CATSSSPTEVNTGELFF.

This clonotype was found many times. The CDR3 spells CASSTRGGRRTYNEQFF. The CDR3 DNA is TGTGCCAGCAGTACCCGGGGGGGGCGCCGAACCTACAATGAGCAGTTCTTC. The chain joins TRBV27 to TRBJ2-1; 8 nucleotides agree with TRBD2. J was trimmed by 2 bases and V by 5 bases; bases with no gene match: 11. The CDR3 is made up of 17 amino acids. Germline CDR1 reads MNHEY; CDR2 reads SMNVEV (reference sequence).

The chain couples TRBV20-1 to TRBJ2-4; a possible D gene is TRBD1 (6 bases). This CDR3 is built from 13 residues. Germline V CDR1 and CDR2: DFQATT, SNEGSKA (reference sequence). V was clipped by 6 bases and J by 7 bases, with 16 bases between them. The CDR3 spells CSATAGARNIQYF. Here the CDR3 DNA reads TGCAGTGCCACGGCAGGGGCGCGTAACATTCAGTACTTC.

This clonotype was seen only a few times. This rearrangement joins TRBV5-1 to TRBJ1-4, with a possible D match to TRBD1 (5 bases). The CDR3 is 14 residues long. Germline lookup yields CDR1 SGHRS and CDR2 YFSETQ. V was pared by 2 bases and J by 8 bases, with 13 bases between. The CDR3 DNA reads as TGCGCCAGCAGCTTTCTAGGGGCTCAGGAAAAACTGTTTTTT. Protein sequence: CASSFLGAQEKLFF.

This clonotype appeared many times. The chain recombines TRBV19 with TRBJ1-2; 9 bases match TRBD1. The germline V gene has CDR1 LNHDA and CDR2 SQIVND (reference sequence). CDR3 length equals 13 residues. The J segment lost 3 bases and the V segment lost 10 bases, leaving 6 bases of the junction unmatched. The chain's CDR3 is CAIKGQGDYGYTF. Here the CDR3 DNA reads TGTGCCATCAAGGGACAGGGAGACTATGGCTACACCTTC.

In its sample, this clonotype was seen a few times. The V call is TRBV4-3, the J call TRBJ1-6; tentatively, D is TRBD1 (6 bases). Trimming stripped 4 bases from V and 4 bases from J, with 8 bases between. Germline V gene sequence: CDR1 LGHNA, CDR2 YSLEER. The CDR3 consists of 14 residues. The CDR3 protein is CASSLQGYNSPLHF. The CDR3 bases are TGCGCCAGCAGCCTACAGGGTTATAATTCACCCCTCCACTTT.

Only a few counts were recorded for this clonotype. The rearrangement joins TRBV12-3 or TRBV12-4 to TRBJ1-2; D not resolved. CDR3 size: 12 residues. V gave up 1 base and J gave up 7 bases, with 7 bases separating them. DNA of the CDR3: TGTGCCAGCAGTTTAGTCGGACGTGGCTACACCTTC. The encoded protein is CASSLVGRGYTF.

This clonotype was detected ten times or more. V and J are TRBV4-1 and TRBJ2-1, with D tentatively TRBD2 (5 bases). CDR1 MGHRA and CDR2 YSYEKL come from the germline V gene. The CDR3 covers 16 residues. V lost 0 bases and J lost 9, with 18 bases in between. Here the CDR3 DNA reads TGCGCCAGCAGCCAAGAGGCCAGGAGGCTAACCAGTGAGCAGTTCTTC. Its protein product is CASSQEARRLTSEQFF.

This clonotype was observed a few times. The rearrangement uses TRBV6-5 and TRBJ2-1; TRBD2 agrees at 9 bases. The germline CDR1 and CDR2 sequences are MNHEY and SVGAGI. Germline trimming cut 5 bases from V and 7 bases from J; bases unmatched to any gene: 9. The CDR3 runs to 15 residues. In DNA form, the CDR3 reads TGTGCCAGCAGTATGGCCGCTAGCGGGGCAAATGAGCAGTTCTTC. Amino acid sequence: CASSMAASGANEQFF.

This clonotype was counted a few times. This rearrangement joins TRBV11-2 to TRBJ2-1, with TRBD1 matching over 8 bases. Germline assignment: CDR1 SGHAT and CDR2 FQNNGV. V was pared by 3 bases and J by 3 bases, with 4 bases of the junction left unmatched. The CDR3 loop spans 15 amino acids. In DNA form, the CDR3 reads TGTGCCAGCAGCTTCCGGGACAGGCTCTACAATGAGCAGTTCTTC. Its translation is CASSFRDRLYNEQFF.

A few counts support this clonotype. V usage is TRBV9 and J usage is TRBJ2-1; 8 nucleotides align to TRBD1. The CDR3 sequence is 16 residues long. The germline V gene encodes CDR1 SGDLS and CDR2 YYNGEE. The ends lost 6 bases at V and 9 bases at J; junction bases unmatched: 17. As DNA, the CDR3 is TGTGCCAGCACCGAATACACGACTCAGGGGGCGGGTGAGCAGTTCTTC. Amino acids: CASTEYTTQGAGEQFF.

Comments on this clonotype: With a much larger clone just one base away, this may be a read error. The chain couples TRBV29-1 to TRBJ2-3, with D possibly TRBD2 on 5 matching bases. This CDR3 is 11 amino acids long. The germline V gene encodes CDR1 SQVTM and CDR2 ANQGSEA. The CDR3 reads CSVNSGDRQYF. The CDR3 DNA is TGCAGCGTTAACAGCGGAGATAGGCAGTATTTT.

The chain combines TRBV4-3 with TRBJ1-1; TRBD1 aligns across 8 bases. This CDR3 has 13 residues. Per germline, CDR1 LGHNA and CDR2 YSLEER. V was clipped by 0 bases and J by 9 bases; unmatched bases: 3. The chain's CDR3 is CASSQDHRGKAFF. As DNA, the CDR3 is TGCGCCAGCAGCCAAGATCACAGGGGGAAAGCTTTCTTT.